The 28 T cell receptor beta chains listed next were all sequenced from one sample in a study of radiation and T cells in renal cell carcinoma. The time point denotes: blood 2 weeks post-SBRT. Treatment specified: 15 Gy SBRT to primary tumor, nephrectomy 4 weeks later. Clones were read by immunoSEQ multiplex PCR, and TCRdb kept only the in-frame ones, dropping some. The sample has about 120,000 clones; about 81% are singletons. The sequencing used blood, collected from a patient whose treatment included radiotherapy and nephrectomy. The receptors come from a man aged 50-59 years with renal cell carcinoma.

This chain connects TRBV2 to TRBJ1-2; D not certain. Germline CDR1 is SNHLY and CDR2 is FYNNEI. V dropped 3 bases and J dropped 4 bases, with 9 bases sitting between them. CDR3 size: 13 residues. The CDR3 protein is CASSDVGIYGYTF. CDR3 sequence (DNA): TGTGCCAGCAGTGACGTGGGGATCTATGGCTACACCTTC. Full variable domain (rest looked up from reference TRBV2 and TRBJ1-2): EPEVTQTPSHQVTQMGQEVILRCVPISNHLYFYWYRQILGQKVEFLVSFYNNEISEKSEIFDDQFSVERPDGSNFTLKIRSTKLEDSAMYFCASSDVGIYGYTFGSGTRLTVV.

The rearrangement links TRBV4-2 to TRBJ2-7; 7 nucleotides match TRBD1. Germline V gives CDR1 LGHNA, CDR2 YNFKEQ. The CDR3 extends over 15 amino acids. The V gene end was trimmed by 0 bases and the J gene end by 7 bases; junction bases not matched to a gene: 9. The CDR3, as DNA: TGTGCCAGCAGCCAAGATCACAGGGGAAGTAGTGAGCAGTACTTC. As protein: CASSQDHRGSSEQYF.

The rearrangement joins TRBV4-1 to TRBJ1-4; no reliable D call. Trimming took 3 bases from V and 2 from J, leaving 7 bases between them. The CDR3 totals 14 residues. Germline V CDR1 and CDR2: MGHRA, YSYEKL. The CDR3 region has the DNA TGCGCCAGCAGCCAGACGGGGACTAATGAAAAACTGTTTTTT. It translates to CASSQTGTNEKLFF.

The count of this clone is one. The V and J genes are TRBV5-8 and TRBJ2-1; 9 bases are a match to TRBD2. This CDR3 comprises 15 residues. Germline V gives CDR1 SGHTS, CDR2 YDEGEE. V trimming: 2 bases; J trimming: 5 bases; junction bases outside the gene matches: 5. The CDR3 bases are TGTGCCAGCAGCTTCCGACTAGCGGAACACAATGAGCAGTTCTTC. It is translated as CASSFRLAEHNEQFF.

V is TRBV7-2 and J is TRBJ2-1; no clear D gene. There are 13 residues in the CDR3. Germline values: CDR1 SGHTA, CDR2 FQGNSA. The V end was cut by 2 bases, the J end by 15 bases, with 17 bases between. CDR3 nucleotides: TGTGCCAGCAGCTTACAGCTTAGTAATGGTCTGTTCTTC. The encoded protein is CASSLQLSNGLFF.

The chain carries TRBV6-5 and TRBJ2-1; possible D gene TRBD1, 6 bases. The CDR3 loop spans 15 amino acids. Germline V gene sequence: CDR1 MNHEY, CDR2 SVGAGI. With 2 bases removed from V and 1 base from J, the gap between germline ends came to 9 bases. The CDR3 nucleotides are TGTGCCAGCAGTTACGGGACAAGATCCTACAATGAGCAGTTCTTC. The encoded protein is CASSYGTRSYNEQFF.

This chain links TRBV4-1 with TRBJ2-1; a weak D match, TRBD1 (5 bases). Trimming stripped 4 bases from V and 2 bases from J, with 9 bases between. CDR1 and CDR2 (germline): MGHRA, YSYEKL. The CDR3 is 14 residues long. DNA of the CDR3: TGCGCCAGCAGCCTGTCAGGGACCTACAATGAGCAGTTCTTC. Translation gives CASSLSGTYNEQFF.

CDR3 bases: TGTGCCAGCAGTCCCAGCGGATCTAGCACAGATACGCAGTATTTT. It specifies CASSPSGSSTDTQYF. V is TRBV27 and J is TRBJ2-3, with D possibly TRBD2 on 5 matching bases. The germline V gene has CDR1 MNHEY and CDR2 SMNVEV (reference sequence). This CDR3 spans 15 amino acids. Trimming took 5 bases from V and 0 from J, leaving 12 bases between them.

The rearrangement joins TRBV30 to TRBJ2-3; D unresolved. Germline CDR1 and CDR2: GTSNPN and SVGIG (reference sequence). The CDR3 spans 14 residues. The V end lost 5 bases, the J end lost 2 bases, and 14 bases lay between the germline ends. The CDR3 sequence: CAWEALEATDTQYF. The CDR3 DNA is TGTGCCTGGGAGGCCTTGGAAGCCACAGATACGCAGTATTTT.

Concerning this clone itself: The sample carries other DNA sequences with the same CDR3. The V gene is TRBV6-1, the J gene TRBJ2-7, with 14 bases aligning to TRBD2. The CDR3 has 16 residues. The V segment lost 1 base and the J segment 1 base; nucleotides outside the gene matches: 0. The germline CDR1 and CDR2 sequences are MNHNS and SASEGT. The CDR3 is CASSEGLAGGSYEQYF. The CDR3 nucleotides are TGTGCCAGCAGTGAAGGACTAGCGGGAGGGTCCTACGAGCAGTACTTC.

J is TRBJ1-1 and V is TRBV6-1, with 7 bases fitting TRBD1. The CDR3 loop spans 13 amino acids. The V gene's germline CDR1 is MNHNS and CDR2 SASEGT. The ends lost 6 bases at V and 10 bases at J; junction bases unmatched: 11. The CDR3: CASSAGQSRGAFF. Written as DNA, the CDR3 is TGTGCCAGCAGCGCGGGACAGTCCCGAGGAGCTTTCTTT.

V gene TRBV30 combines with J gene TRBJ2-5, with D possibly matching TRBD2 (5 bases). Trimming left V 1 base short and J 1 base short, with 13 bases between. Germline V gene sequence: CDR1 GTSNPN, CDR2 SVGIG (reference sequence). The CDR3 has 15 residues. The chain's CDR3 is CAWSGRAEFQETQYF. Written as DNA, the CDR3 is TGTGCCTGGAGTGGTCGAGCGGAGTTCCAAGAGACCCAGTACTTC.

J is TRBJ2-1 and V is TRBV7-2; no definite D call. Germline V lookup: CDR1 SGHTA, CDR2 FQGNSA. The CDR3 runs to 12 residues. V was cut by 7 bases and J by 12 bases, with 16 bases left in between. The CDR3 protein is CASTQRRTGQFF. In DNA, the CDR3 is TGTGCCAGCACCCAAAGAAGGACGGGGCAGTTCTTC.

This clone showed up just a few times. This chain joins TRBV5-1 and TRBJ2-3; 11 bases map to TRBD2. In germline, CDR1 is SGHRS, CDR2 YFSETQ. The ends lost 1 base at V and 4 bases at J; junction bases unmatched: 2. The CDR3 covers 15 residues. The CDR3 nucleotides read TGCGCCAGCAGCTTGACTAGCGGGAGTTCAGATACGCAGTATTTT. It encodes CASSLTSGSSDTQYF.

J is TRBJ2-3 and V is TRBV10-3, with 7 nucleotides matching TRBD1. The CDR3 consists of 15 residues. CDR1 is ENHRY and CDR2 is SYGVKD in the germline V gene. V lost 6 bases, J lost 2 bases, and 8 bases stayed unmatched. The CDR3 loop reads CAISPGTDLTDTQYF. CDR3 coding DNA: TGTGCCATCAGCCCCGGGACAGACCTCACAGATACGCAGTATTTT.

The J gene is TRBJ2-7, the V gene TRBV11-2; the D is unclear. The CDR3 loop spans 12 amino acids. Trimming took 6 bases from V and 0 from J, leaving 6 bases between them. Per germline, CDR1 SGHAT and CDR2 FQNNGV. CDR3 in DNA: TGTGCCAGCAGGCAGAGCTCCTACGAGCAGTACTTC. Translating it yields CASRQSSYEQYF.

With regard to this clone: Additional DNA sequences in this sample encode the identical CDR3. CDR3 sequence reads: CASSYGGQPYGYTF. CDR3 in DNA: TGTGCCAGCAGTTACGGGGGACAGCCCTATGGCTACACCTTC. The chain couples TRBV6-5 to TRBJ1-2; TRBD1 aligns across 7 bases. The CDR3 length is 14 residues. In germline, CDR1 is MNHEY, CDR2 SVGAGI. V was pared by 2 bases and J by 4 bases, with 4 bases of the junction left unmatched.

V and J are TRBV6-1 and TRBJ1-1, with 10 nucleotides matching TRBD1. V gave up 4 bases and J gave up 11 bases; unmatched junction bases: 7. CDR1 and CDR2 from the germline V gene are MNHNS and SASEGT. The CDR3 contains 13 residues. The CDR3 nucleotides read TGTGCCAGCAGTGGACAGGGGGCAGTGGAGGCTTTCTTT. Translating it yields CASSGQGAVEAFF.

The chain joins TRBV19 to TRBJ2-2; TRBD1 or TRBD2 may be the D gene (5 bases each). The V and J ends lost 11 bases and 7 bases respectively, with 20 bases between them. The CDR3 has 14 amino acids. In germline, CDR1 is LNHDA, CDR2 SQIVND (reference sequence). In nucleotides, the CDR3 is TGTGCCTCATCCACTATAAGGGGAGTCGGGGAGCTGTTTTTT. This sequence encodes CASSTIRGVGELFF.

The chain recombines TRBV7-2 with TRBJ2-3; TRBD1 aligns across 8 bases. V shed 5 bases, J shed 0 bases, and the junction held 4 bases outside the gene matches. Germline values: CDR1 SGHTA, CDR2 FQGNSA. CDR3 length: 15 residues. The CDR3 is CASSGDRSSTDTQYF. CDR3 nucleotide sequence: TGTGCCAGCAGCGGGGACAGGAGTAGCACAGATACGCAGTATTTT.

The gene calls are TRBV9 and TRBJ1-5; unclear D gene. Germline V gene lookup returns CDR1 SGDLS and CDR2 YYNGEE. The ends were cut back, 0 bases at V and 4 bases at J, with 8 bases in the middle. This CDR3 is built from 14 residues. The CDR3 reads CASSVGDGNQPQHF. In DNA, the CDR3 is TGTGCCAGCAGCGTAGGTGATGGTAATCAGCCCCAGCATTTT.

The J gene is TRBJ2-7, the V gene TRBV5-1, with D perhaps being TRBD1 or TRBD2 (5 bases each). The CDR3 spans 13 residues. V lost 3 bases and J lost 2, with 9 bases in between. The germline gives CDR1 SGHRS, CDR2 YFSETQ. CDR3 nucleotide sequence: TGCGCCAGCAGCTGGGGGTCTACCTACGAGCAGTACTTC. Protein: CASSWGSTYEQYF.

This chain uses TRBV7-2 with TRBJ2-5; no firm D call. Germline CDR1 SGHTA, CDR2 FQGNSA. Trimming took off 3 bases at V and 5 bases at J, with 10 bases between the two ends. This CDR3 contains 13 residues. DNA of the CDR3: TGTGCCAGCAGCTTCAGCTCAGTGGAGACCCAGTACTTC. Its translation: CASSFSSVETQYF. The whole variable domain, filled in from reference TRBV7-2 and TRBJ2-5, reads GAGVSQSPSNKVTEKGKDVELRCDPISGHTALYWYRQSLGQGLEFLIYFQGNSAPDKSGLPSDRFSAERTGGSVSTLTIQRTQQEDSAVYLCASSFSSVETQYFGPGTRLLVL.

This rearrangement joins TRBV5-4 to TRBJ2-1, with D unclear. The CDR3 is 13 amino acids. V was clipped by 7 bases and J by 3 bases, with 11 bases between them. The germline V gene encodes CDR1 SGHNT and CDR2 YYREEE (reference sequence). CDR3 in DNA: TGTGCCAGCTACCCTCGGAACTACAATGAGCAGTTCTTC. Residues: CASYPRNYNEQFF.

The chain employs TRBV11-3 and TRBJ2-1, with D perhaps assigned TRBD1 or TRBD2 (5 bases each). The CDR3 is 14 amino acids. V lost 3 bases, J lost 4 bases, and 10 bases lay in between. The germline gives CDR1 SGHNT, CDR2 YENEEA. CDR3 sequence (DNA): TGTGCCAGCAGCTTCGAGGGGCCATACAATGAGCAGTTCTTC. This encodes CASSFEGPYNEQFF.

The chain is built from TRBV5-1 and TRBJ1-1, with D perhaps matching TRBD1 (5 bases). The germline V gene has CDR1 SGHRS and CDR2 YFSETQ. Deletions cut 0 bases from V and 0 bases from J, with 9 bases between. The CDR3 totals 15 residues. This CDR3 reads CASSLVGAMNTEAFF. CDR3 bases: TGCGCCAGCAGCTTGGTTGGGGCCATGAACACTGAAGCTTTCTTT. The variable domain in full, completed from reference TRBV5-1 and TRBJ1-1, reads KAGVTQTPRYLIKTRGQQVTLSCSPISGHRSVSWYQQTPGQGLQFLFEYFSETQRNKGNFPGRFSGRQFSNSRSEMNVSTLELGDSALYLCASSLVGAMNTEAFFGQGTRLTVV.

The chain joins TRBV18 to TRBJ2-7, with D perhaps TRBD1 (5 bases). The V end was cut by 1 base, the J end by 11 bases, with 12 bases between. CDR3 size: 12 residues. Germline V gives CDR1 KGHSH, CDR2 LQKENI. The CDR3 region is CASSPLQGGEYF. The CDR3 DNA reads TGTGCCAGCTCACCACTGCAGGGTGGTGAGTACTTC.

V gene TRBV19 combines with J gene TRBJ2-5; perhaps TRBD2 as D (5 bases). There are 14 residues in the CDR3. The V end lost 6 bases, the J end lost 5 bases, and 16 bases lay between the germline ends. In germline, CDR1 is LNHDA, CDR2 SQIVND (reference sequence). CDR3 in amino acids: CASRPELGHETQYF. DNA of the CDR3: TGTGCCAGTAGACCAGAACTAGGCCATGAGACCCAGTACTTC.